In its sample, the clone carrying this TCR beta chain was seen a few times. The antigen remains unidentified. The data were obtained in a study of beta chain features in type 1 diabetes. Study-wide results and caveats: Whether TCRB rearrangement is influenced by HLA type was left unresolved in this analysis. VDJ junctions in type 1 diabetes patients carried more deletions and fewer insertions.

The ends were cut back, 2 bases at V and 5 bases at J, with 13 bases in the middle. The CDR3 is 14 residues long. Germline CDR1 SEHNR, CDR2 FQNEAQ (reference sequence). Every bit of the isolated RNA underwent reverse transcription, so sequencing read expressed TCRB transcripts. For naive, central memory and regulatory T cell samples, reads averaged around 3.8 million. Sequencing used immunoSEQ multiplex PCR; TCRdb keeps in-frame clones, though not all of them. Of 900,000 or so clones listed, roughly 17% were seen once; the top ten hold roughly 0.025%. This sequence originates from a woman aged 18 to 35 in good health. Sequenced input: naive CD4+ T cells from blood. The chain links TRBV7-9 to TRBJ2-7, with D perhaps TRBD1 or TRBD2 (5 bases each). The CDR3 sequence: CASSLSRDVNEQYF. Here the CDR3 DNA reads TGTGCCAGCAGCTTATCCCGGGACGTGAACGAGCAGTACTTC.